A selection of T cell receptor beta chains follows, all from one sample in a study of blood T cell repertoires in COVID-19. Clones were sequenced by immunoSEQ multiplex PCR, and TCRdb holds only the in-frame ones, with some missing. The sample lists 220,000 or so clones; approximately 81% were seen once. Material for sequencing was peripheral blood. All receptors derive from an elderly woman with acute or convalescent COVID-19. Both conserved end residues are trimmed from each CDR3.

V | CDR3
TRBV4-1 | ASSQDTGGRTEAF
TRBV5-1 | ASSLAGQATNEKLF
TRBV7-6 | ASSLGQGGNEKLF
TRBV12-3/TRBV12-4 | ASSQGYGYT
TRBV9 | ASSTAGGSSGNTIY
TRBV5-4 | ASSSDSGKGQPQH
TRBV9 | ASSQGPQETQY
TRBV10-3 | ATEVRESSYEQY
TRBV5-1 | ASSLGTGGNQPQH
TRBV7-8 | ASSLSAYEQY
TRBV6-5 | ASSPGFWQPQH
TRBV5-1 | ASSESTDFYGYT
TRBV9 | ASSRNPQGRNEKLF
TRBV5-1 | ASSIGHQNTEAF
TRBV11-3 | ASSFTSGGAFNNEQF
TRBV11-1 | ASSDRQARTGELF
TRBV7-9 | ASSLGQGSLF
TRBV25-1 | ASTETGTVNYGYT
TRBV27 | ASSLFSAGLGEKLF
TRBV7-2 | ASSRGGDSPLH
TRBV19 | ASSSQDRGYGYT
TRBV7-2 | ASSQGIANQPQH
TRBV7-2 | ASSLLTSFNNEQF
TRBV5-5 | ASSLGTGDYNEQF
TRBV5-1 | ASSLSSANTEAF
TRBV7-3 | ASSFRGTGELF
TRBV3-1/TRBV3-2 | ASSQDRVATNEKLF
TRBV4-2 | ASSQGQGRNNSPLH
TRBV7-8 | ASSLVGGDSYEQY
TRBV2 | ASRIRDSNNSPLH
TRBV18 | ASSPNLGTAQNIQY
TRBV5-1 | ASSLVGDRSTDTQY
TRBV6-5 | ASSPDRVGTF
TRBV6-4 | ASKPLAGGRTDTQY
TRBV4-1 | ASSPRDRDTEAF
TRBV6-5 | ASSSGQGLSYEQY
TRBV3-1/TRBV3-2 | ASSLGGARTGELF
TRBV7-2 | ASTPFGTGNTGELF
TRBV3-1/TRBV3-2 | ASSLTGGAYGYT
TRBV6-5 | ASIVGRRGPYEQY
TRBV3-1/TRBV3-2 | ASSPGTGGSGANVLT
TRBV28 | ASSLAGLRYNTEAF
TRBV7-2 | ASSLSYSNNSPLH
TRBV6-1 | ASSEVGRGRSQH
TRBV4-1 | ASSRIGQANTGELF
TRBV6-2/TRBV6-3 | ASSSQGLSNQPQH
TRBV10-3 | ATKPGLAGGRSTDTQY
TRBV27 | ASSLESSGTGWVGAF
TRBV5-1 | ASSLDQYGGNTIY
TRBV6-1 | ASSEHWGQGYEAF
TRBV7-2 | ASSFRTGEGGYT
TRBV9 | ASSTRTGGTDTQY
TRBV18 | ASSPPMKPDTQY
TRBV5-4 | ASSLAERRKETQY
TRBV11-3 | ASSYWRDRVYANYGYT
TRBV27 | ASSPDRDHGYT